Given below is one T cell receptor (beta chain) in context. Semi-nested PCR with Nested Universal Primer A followed constant-region reverse priming of full-length variable regions. TCRdb recomputed calls from the 5' RACE reads with MiXCR, one row per CDR3 protein. The sample records more than 4,500 distinct CDR3 sequences, over 70% being singletons. Per the germline V gene, CDR1 is DFQATT and CDR2 is SNEGSKA (reference sequence). The CDR3 runs 14 residues. Germline trimming cut 0 bases from V and 8 bases from J; bases unmatched to any gene: 9. The source is a female donor with breast cancer. The chain couples TRBV20-1 to TRBJ1-1, with TRBD1 matching 7 bases. Sequenced material: naive CD4+ T cells sorted from blood. The sample's subset: naive CD4+ T cells, CD4+CD45RA+CD25-. DNA of the CDR3: TGCAGTGCTAGAGAACGGCCTACAGGGGTCGAAGCTTTCTTT. Its translation is CSARERPTGVEAFF.